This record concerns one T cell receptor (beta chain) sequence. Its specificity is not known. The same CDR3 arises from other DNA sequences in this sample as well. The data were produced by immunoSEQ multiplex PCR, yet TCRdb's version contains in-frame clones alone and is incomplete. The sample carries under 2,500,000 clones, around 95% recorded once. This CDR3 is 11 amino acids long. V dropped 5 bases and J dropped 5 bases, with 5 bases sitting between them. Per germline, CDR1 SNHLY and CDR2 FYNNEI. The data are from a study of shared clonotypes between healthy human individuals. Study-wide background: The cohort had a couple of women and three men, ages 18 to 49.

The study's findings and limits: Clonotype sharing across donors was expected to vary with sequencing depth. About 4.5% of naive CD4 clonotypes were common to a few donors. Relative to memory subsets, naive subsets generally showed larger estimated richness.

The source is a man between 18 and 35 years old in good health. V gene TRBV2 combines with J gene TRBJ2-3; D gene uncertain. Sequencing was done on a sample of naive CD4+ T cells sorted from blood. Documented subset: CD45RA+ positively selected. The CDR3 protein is CASSIGDTQYF. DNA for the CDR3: TGTGCCAGCAGTATAGGAGATACGCAGTATTTT.